The 4 T cell receptor beta chains below come from one sample, sequenced in a study of T cell responses to AZD1222 COVID-19 vaccine. The assay was immunoSEQ multiplex PCR, and TCRdb's table has in-frame clones only and misses some. The top ten clones hold 2.5% of a sample with approximately 100,000 clones, roughly 87% of them seen once. This material consisted of peripheral blood, taken 28 days after the second AZD1222 dose. These receptors all stem from an adult who received the AZD1222 COVID-19 vaccine.

The genes are TRBV29-1 and TRBJ2-3; no firm D call. Germline assignment: CDR1 SQVTM and CDR2 ANQGSEA. This CDR3 has 13 amino acids. V dropped 6 bases and J dropped 2 bases, with 12 bases sitting between them. CDR3 protein: CSVPAITTDTQYF. The CDR3 bases are TGCAGCGTGCCTGCAATTACCACAGATACGCAGTATTTT.

A remark on this clone: An end of the junction differs from the germline gene, which may be a read error. This chain uses TRBV7-7 with TRBJ1-1, with D possibly being TRBD1 (5 bases). Germline-derived CDR1 and CDR2 are SSHAT and FNYEAQ (reference sequence). The CDR3 is 14 residues long. CDR3 DNA sequence: TGTGCTAGCAGGGCAGGGAGCATGAACACTGAAGCTTTCTTT. It yields the protein CASRAGSMNTEAFF.

This clone was observed a single time. The chain employs TRBV7-2 and TRBJ2-2; 7 bases match TRBD1. With V trimmed by 3 bases and J by 0 bases, 10 bases remained unmatched. The CDR3 covers 18 residues. Looked up from germline, CDR1 is SGHTA and CDR2 is FQGNSA. CDR3: CASSFDRESSSNTGELFF. The CDR3 bases are TGTGCCAGCAGCTTTGACAGGGAATCTTCCTCGAACACCGGGGAGCTGTTTTTT. Supplemented by reference TRBV7-2 and TRBJ2-2, the full variable domain reads GAGVSQSPSNKVTEKGKDVELRCDPISGHTALYWYRQSLGQGLEFLIYFQGNSAPDKSGLPSDRFSAERTGGSVSTLTIQRTQQEDSAVYLCASSFDRESSSNTGELFFGEGSRLTVL.

V gene TRBV19 combines with J gene TRBJ1-1, with 7 bases fitting TRBD1. The trim removed 0 bases at V and 5 bases at J, leaving 9 bases unmatched. The CDR3 loop spans 16 amino acids. Per the germline V gene, CDR1 is LNHDA and CDR2 is SQIVND (reference sequence). This CDR3 reads CASSIDPRGLETEAFF. CDR3 sequence (DNA): TGTGCCAGTAGTATAGATCCGAGGGGGCTGGAAACTGAAGCTTTCTTT.